The 11 T cell receptor beta chains below were found in one sample sequenced in a study of read filtering for tumor transcriptome and immune sequencing (dated by TCRdb to 2020 to 2021). The run used an Illumina HiSeq 4000. TCR libraries were constructed from roughly 360 ng RNA using the Immunoverse kit, and molecular barcoded adaptors covering alpha/delta and beta/gamma chains were employed. The public reads were reprocessed in TCRdb via fastp at Q25 and MiXCR, keeping in-frame beta chains. Rows with a matching CDR3 protein are joined into one entry that keeps the most common DNA and genes. Across this sample there are more than 100,000 distinct CDR3 sequences, with less than 15% seen only once. The ten largest clones add up to 7.5% to 9.5% of the sample. The sequenced sample consisted of a population of CD138-negative cells sorted from bone marrow. The label giving this sample's cell subset or site can be read as: bone marrow mononuclear cells depleted of CD138+ plasma/myeloma cells by negative magnetic selection. Receptor source: a donor at least 40 years old with multiple myeloma.

This clonotype came up many times. V and J are TRBV20-1 and TRBJ1-1; D not resolved. The CDR3 runs to 13 residues. Germline values: CDR1 DFQATT, CDR2 SNEGSKA (reference sequence). Trimming pared 6 bases from V and 6 bases from J, leaving 17 bases between. The CDR3 nucleotides read TGCAGTGCCTCGCGTGGAAGGTTACCTGAAGCTTTCTTT. Translated: CSASRGRLPEAFF.

This clonotype was seen ten or more times. The chain joins TRBV29-1 to TRBJ2-1; 13 nucleotides align to TRBD2. With V trimmed by 3 bases and J by 14 bases, 7 bases remained unmatched. In germline, CDR1 is SQVTM, CDR2 ANQGSEA. This CDR3 is 13 amino acids long. Here the CDR3 reads CSVDLGLAGVEFF. The CDR3 bases are TGCAGCGTTGATCTTGGACTAGCGGGAGTAGAGTTCTTC.

The sample holds many counts of this clonotype. The V gene is TRBV9, the J gene TRBJ2-7, with 9 nucleotides matching TRBD1. Germline CDR1 is SGDLS and CDR2 is YYNGEE. This CDR3 has 16 residues. V lost 3 bases to trimming and J lost 1 base; unmatched junction nucleotides: 8. The CDR3 region is CASSGEGGQGSYEQYF. The CDR3 DNA is TGTGCCAGCAGCGGAGAAGGGGGACAGGGATCCTACGAGCAGTACTTC.

The chain has TRBV7-9 and TRBJ1-1, with TRBD1 identical over 9 bases. The CDR3 is 15 residues long. The germline V gene has CDR1 SEHNR and CDR2 FQNEAQ (reference sequence). V shed 0 bases, J shed 7 bases, and the junction held 6 bases outside the gene matches. The CDR3 bases are TGTGCCAGCAGCTTAGCTGGGACAGGGACCCTTGAAGCTTTCTTT. Translation gives CASSLAGTGTLEAFF.

This clonotype was recorded once. With a much larger clone just one base away, this may be a read error. Here the CDR3 reads CAIGTGTNTQYF. The CDR3 bases are TGTGCCATCGGGACAGGGACAAATACGCAGTATTTT. V usage is TRBV10-3 and J usage is TRBJ2-3; TRBD1 agrees at 9 bases. J gave up 7 bases and V 8 bases, and 4 bases lay outside the gene matches. The CDR3 covers 12 residues. Germline V gives CDR1 ENHRY, CDR2 SYGVKD.

A few counts support this clonotype. The chain links TRBV12-5 to TRBJ1-5, with D perhaps matching TRBD1 (6 bases). Trimming stripped 6 bases from V and 0 bases from J, with 15 bases between. The CDR3 contains 16 residues. Germline values: CDR1 LGHNT, CDR2 FRNRAP. The CDR3 is CASGRDTEYSNQPQHF. The CDR3, as DNA: TGTGCTAGTGGCCGGGACACCGAATATAGCAATCAGCCCCAGCATTTT.

Ten or more counts support this clonotype. The chain joins TRBV11-3 to TRBJ1-1; 8 nucleotides agree with TRBD1. This CDR3 has 15 residues. The trim removed 5 bases at V and 1 base at J, leaving 6 bases unmatched. Germline-derived CDR1 and CDR2 are SGHNT and YENEEA. CDR3 sequence (DNA): TGTGCCAGCAGCAGAGCCGGGACAGGGAACACTGAAGCTTTCTTT. It yields the protein CASSRAGTGNTEAFF.

This clonotype was observed at least ten times. The CDR3 DNA sequence: TGCGCCAGCAGCCTTGAGGGCCACAATGAGCAGTTCTTC. It translates to CASSLEGHNEQFF. The chain is built from TRBV4-3 and TRBJ2-1, with TRBD2 as a possible D gene (5 bases). Trimming cost V 4 bases and J 5 bases, with 9 bases left between them. Germline V gene sequence: CDR1 LGHNA, CDR2 YSLEER. This CDR3 has 13 residues.

In this sample, this clonotype turned up many times. V usage is TRBV5-1 and J usage is TRBJ2-3, with D possibly TRBD2 on 5 matching bases. V lost 0 bases and J lost 2, with 7 bases in between. The CDR3 contains 14 residues. From germline, CDR1 is SGHRS and CDR2 YFSETQ. The CDR3 DNA sequence: TGCGCCAGCAGCTTGGGAGGGTTCACAGATACGCAGTATTTT. Its translation is CASSLGGFTDTQYF.

This clonotype was detected ten times or more. This rearrangement joins TRBV24-1 to TRBJ2-3; 7 bases line up with TRBD1. The junction had 4 bases not matched to a gene; V was cut back by 0 bases and J by 2 bases. From germline, CDR1 is KGHDR and CDR2 SFDVKD. CDR3 length: 16 residues. The CDR3 bases are TGTGCCACCAGTGATTTGCGTGACAGGGACACAGATACGCAGTATTTT. Encoded protein: CATSDLRDRDTDTQYF.

This clonotype was recorded a few times. The chain is built from TRBV5-5 and TRBJ2-1; 11 nucleotides match TRBD2. V shed 2 bases and J 4 bases; nucleotides not matched to a gene: 5. The CDR3 spans 16 residues. Germline assignment: CDR1 SGHKS and CDR2 YYEKEE (reference sequence). The CDR3 nucleotides read TGTGCCAGCAGCTTCACTAGCGGGAGTGTGTACAATGAGCAGTTCTTC. Protein: CASSFTSGSVYNEQFF.